Listed below are T cell receptor beta chains from one sample, sequenced in a study of blood T cells in healthy people across ages. TCRdb called the 5' RACE reads again in MiXCR, with one record for every CDR3 protein. The table records roughly 800,000 distinct CDR3 sequences, over 45% of them present only once. The source material was blood. These receptors came from a young man in good health. Both conserved end residues are part of each CDR3.

v_gene,j_gene,CDR3aa
TRBV20-1,TRBJ1-6,CSAGKRSYNSPLHF
TRBV20-1,TRBJ2-5,CSARGGLGLDDHPETQYF
TRBV28,TRBJ2-1,CASSFRLAGRLNNEQFF
TRBV29-1,TRBJ1-2,CSVADSFNYGYTF
TRBV18,TRBJ1-4,CASSPLGLATNEKLFF
TRBV6-2/TRBV6-3,TRBJ2-1,CASTDTGQSYNEQFF
TRBV28,TRBJ2-1,CASSLFSPYRDPYNEQFF
TRBV10-3,TRBJ2-1,CAISESRDSGGETQFF
TRBV4-3,TRBJ2-1,CASSTLAGVFYNEQFF
TRBV4-3,TRBJ2-6,CASSQSRASGANVPTF
TRBV29-1,TRBJ2-6,CSVAGSGANVLTF
TRBV4-3,TRBJ2-3,CASSQGGGTSTDTQYF
TRBV10-3,TRBJ1-2,CATGTRYSYGYTF
TRBV24-1,TRBJ2-7,CATRDRVNEQYF
TRBV12-3/TRBV12-4,TRBJ1-5,CASSPDGTLGQPQHF
TRBV20-1,TRBJ2-1,CSARAARSYNEQFF
TRBV20-1,TRBJ2-3,CSARVLAGGSTDTQYF
TRBV5-1,TRBJ2-3,CASSLEAAGVDTQYF
TRBV20-1,TRBJ2-1,CSASRDAPGDEQFF
TRBV4-2,TRBJ2-7,CASSQTALPQYEQYF
TRBV4-2,TRBJ2-3,CASSFGQDADTQYF
TRBV7-9,TRBJ2-1,CASSLSQEWAEQFF
TRBV13,TRBJ2-3,CASSFFTSGRGTDTQYF
TRBV11-2,TRBJ2-1,CASSLFKGNEQFF
TRBV7-2,TRBJ2-3,CASSLTASGSVYTQYF
TRBV11-2,TRBJ2-7,CASTSGGIQYF
TRBV3-1,TRBJ2-7,CASSPRWGNWAHEQYF
TRBV12-3/TRBV12-4,TRBJ1-2,CASSQLAGGGDGYTF
TRBV29-1,TRBJ2-4,CSVDAGTAREQYF
TRBV4-2,TRBJ1-2,CASSQDRGDGYTF
TRBV7-2,TRBJ2-5,CASSSRRDAETQYF
TRBV28,TRBJ2-1,CASGAGGPNEQFF
TRBV7-7,TRBJ2-3,CASSLGLGPSDTQYF
TRBV4-2,TRBJ2-2,CASSQEAPRYTGELFF
TRBV7-9,TRBJ2-6,CASSFPGTNNYSGANVLTF
TRBV11-2,TRBJ2-7,CASSSGAPEGFYEQYF
TRBV5-1,TRBJ2-1,CASSLSSIRELGEQFF
TRBV29-1,TRBJ2-1,CSVTFPGTGKWEQFF
TRBV27,TRBJ2-1,CASSLGAGDGETQFF
TRBV6-5,TRBJ1-1,CASSTGTLTEAFF
TRBV20-1,TRBJ1-1,CSARDGKKGRNTEAFF
TRBV10-3,TRBJ1-5,CAISGDMGNQPQHF
TRBV6-2/TRBV6-3,TRBJ2-7,CASLAMGRAYEQYF
TRBV20-1,TRBJ1-1,CSAMGRLNTEAFF
TRBV7-2,TRBJ2-3,CASSLNGRGDTQYF
TRBV5-1,TRBJ2-1,CASRLSGGRRDEQFF
TRBV25-1,TRBJ1-4,CASSVAGGGTNEKLFF
TRBV25-1,TRBJ2-3,CASRDSPDTQYF
TRBV29-1,TRBJ2-5,CSVEEGYLSPNEQYF
TRBV29-1,TRBJ2-1,CSAPPGQVNNEQFF
TRBV7-2,TRBJ1-4,CASSPGLFNEKLFF
TRBV7-9,TRBJ2-5,CASSFIKGRGGQETQYF
TRBV7-8,TRBJ2-3,CASSLPGLGSSTDTQYF
TRBV3-1,TRBJ2-5,CASRDRDRGRETQYF
TRBV6-5,TRBJ2-3,CASRMNRGSADTQYF